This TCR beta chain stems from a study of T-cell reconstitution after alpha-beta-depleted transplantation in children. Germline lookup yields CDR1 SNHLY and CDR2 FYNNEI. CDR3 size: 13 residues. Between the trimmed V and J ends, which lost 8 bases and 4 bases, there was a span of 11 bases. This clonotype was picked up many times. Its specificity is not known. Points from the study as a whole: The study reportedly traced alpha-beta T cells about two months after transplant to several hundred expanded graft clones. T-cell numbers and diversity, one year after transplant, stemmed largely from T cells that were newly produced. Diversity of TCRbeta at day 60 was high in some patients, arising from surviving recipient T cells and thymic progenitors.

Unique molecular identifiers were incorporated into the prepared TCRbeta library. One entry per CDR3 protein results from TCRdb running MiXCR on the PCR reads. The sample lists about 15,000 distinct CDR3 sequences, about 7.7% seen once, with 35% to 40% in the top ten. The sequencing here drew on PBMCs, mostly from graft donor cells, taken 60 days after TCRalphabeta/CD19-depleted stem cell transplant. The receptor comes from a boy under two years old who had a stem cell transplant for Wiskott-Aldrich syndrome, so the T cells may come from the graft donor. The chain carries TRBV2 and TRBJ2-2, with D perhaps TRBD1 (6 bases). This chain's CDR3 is CASWDMVTGELFF. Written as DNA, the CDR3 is TGTGCCAGCTGGGACATGGTCACCGGGGAGCTGTTTTTT. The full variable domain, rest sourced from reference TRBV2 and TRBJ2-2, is EPEVTQTPSHQVTQMGQEVILRCVPISNHLYFYWYRQILGQKVEFLVSFYNNEISEKSEIFDDQFSVERPDGSNFTLKIRSTKLEDSAMYFCASWDMVTGELFFGEGSRLTVL.